The present T cell receptor beta chain was sequenced within a study of shared clonotypes between healthy human individuals. Regarding the study as a whole: Non-shared clonotypes had lower generation probabilities than clonotypes shared by all four sorted-subset donors. Incomplete sequencing of sorted subsets was indicated by rarefaction despite large depth. It was expected that sequencing depth would affect clonotype sharing among donors.

Clones were read by immunoSEQ multiplex PCR, and TCRdb kept only the in-frame ones, dropping some. The sample lists some 2 million clones, roughly 94% occurring once. V gave up 7 bases and J gave up 2 bases, with 18 bases separating them. Per the germline V gene, CDR1 is MDHEN and CDR2 is SYDVKM. The CDR3 length is 17 residues. Free of recent acute infections or vaccinations, the donors were healthy HIV-negative adults. In regard to this clone: The antigen remains undetermined.

What was sequenced was naive CD4+ T cells sorted from blood. Subset reported: CD45RA+ positively selected. This TCR derives from a man aged 18 to 30 in good health. The chain carries TRBV28 and TRBJ2-6; D is possibly TRBD2 (6 bases). The CDR3 nucleotides read TGTGCCAGCACACCGGGGACTCCCAGACCTGGGGCCAACGTCCTGACTTTC. Its translation is CASTPGTPRPGANVLTF.